This TCR beta chain was retrieved from a study of cytomegalovirus exposure and HLA in healthy donors. The germline V gene encodes CDR1 SGHVS and CDR2 FQNEAQ. The CDR3 is made up of 17 amino acids. V dropped 2 bases and J dropped 0; count of bases not matched to a gene: 9. Using immunoSEQ multiplex PCR, the repertoire was profiled, and TCRdb retains in-frame clones only, with some absent. The sample contains over 150,000 clones, 86% of which appear only once. Specimen: PBMCs. The clonotype comes from a woman under 30 in good health and CMV-seronegative. V usage is TRBV7-8 and J usage is TRBJ1-2; 7 nucleotides match TRBD1. The CDR3 region is CASSLSATGITNYGYTF. The CDR3 region has the DNA TGTGCCAGCAGCTTATCAGCGACAGGGATCACTAACTATGGCTACACCTTC.